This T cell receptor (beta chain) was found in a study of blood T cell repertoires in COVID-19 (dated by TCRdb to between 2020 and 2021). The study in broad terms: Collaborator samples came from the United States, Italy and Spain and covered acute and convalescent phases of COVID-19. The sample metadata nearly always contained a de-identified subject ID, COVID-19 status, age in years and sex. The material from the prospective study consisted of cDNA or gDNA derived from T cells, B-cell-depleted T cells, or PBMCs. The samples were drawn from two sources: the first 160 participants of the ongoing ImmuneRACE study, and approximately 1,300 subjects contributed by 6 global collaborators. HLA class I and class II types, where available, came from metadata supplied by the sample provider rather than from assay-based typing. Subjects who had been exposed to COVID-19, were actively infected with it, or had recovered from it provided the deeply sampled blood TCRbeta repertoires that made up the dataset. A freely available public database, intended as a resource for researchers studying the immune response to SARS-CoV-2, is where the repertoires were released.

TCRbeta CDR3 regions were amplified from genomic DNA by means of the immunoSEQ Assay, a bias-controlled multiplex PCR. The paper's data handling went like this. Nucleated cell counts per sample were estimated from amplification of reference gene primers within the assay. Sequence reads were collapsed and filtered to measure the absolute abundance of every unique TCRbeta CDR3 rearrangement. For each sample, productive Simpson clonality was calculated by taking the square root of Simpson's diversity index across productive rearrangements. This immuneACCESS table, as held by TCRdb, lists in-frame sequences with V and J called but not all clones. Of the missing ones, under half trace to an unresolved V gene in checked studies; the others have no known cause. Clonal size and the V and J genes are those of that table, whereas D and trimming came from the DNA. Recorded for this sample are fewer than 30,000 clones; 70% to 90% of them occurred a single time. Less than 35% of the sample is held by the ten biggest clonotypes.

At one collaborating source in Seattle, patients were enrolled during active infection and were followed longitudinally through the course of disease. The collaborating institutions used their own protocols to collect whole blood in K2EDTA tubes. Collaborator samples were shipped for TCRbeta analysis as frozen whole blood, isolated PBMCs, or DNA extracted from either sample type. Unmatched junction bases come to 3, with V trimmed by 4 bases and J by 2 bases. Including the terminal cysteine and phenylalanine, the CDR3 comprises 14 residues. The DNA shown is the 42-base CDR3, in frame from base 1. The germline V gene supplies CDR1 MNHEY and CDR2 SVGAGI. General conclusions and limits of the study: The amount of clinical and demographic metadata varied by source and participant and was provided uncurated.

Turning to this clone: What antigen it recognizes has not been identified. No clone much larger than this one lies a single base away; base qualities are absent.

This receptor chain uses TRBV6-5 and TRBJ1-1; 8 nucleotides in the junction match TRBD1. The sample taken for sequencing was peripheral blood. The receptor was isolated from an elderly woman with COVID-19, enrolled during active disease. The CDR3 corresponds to CASSSDRVNTEAFF. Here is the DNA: TGTGCCAGCAGTTCGGACAGGGTAAACACTGAAGCTTTCTTT.